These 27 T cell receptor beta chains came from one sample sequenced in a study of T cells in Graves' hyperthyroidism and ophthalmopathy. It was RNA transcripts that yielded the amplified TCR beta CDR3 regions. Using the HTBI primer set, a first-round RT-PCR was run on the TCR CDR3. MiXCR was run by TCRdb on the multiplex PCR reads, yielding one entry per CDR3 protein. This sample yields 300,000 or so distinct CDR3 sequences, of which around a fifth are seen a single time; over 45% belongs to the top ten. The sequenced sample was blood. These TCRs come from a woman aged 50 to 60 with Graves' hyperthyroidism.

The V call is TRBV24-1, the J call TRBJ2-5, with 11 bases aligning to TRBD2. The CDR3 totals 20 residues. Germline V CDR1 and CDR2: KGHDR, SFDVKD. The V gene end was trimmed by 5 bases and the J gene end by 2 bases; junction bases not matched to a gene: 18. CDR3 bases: TGTGCCACCAGTGGGGCAGGGGAGGTAGCTAGCGGGAGGCATCAAGAGACCCAGTACTTC. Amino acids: CATSGAGEVASGRHQETQYF.

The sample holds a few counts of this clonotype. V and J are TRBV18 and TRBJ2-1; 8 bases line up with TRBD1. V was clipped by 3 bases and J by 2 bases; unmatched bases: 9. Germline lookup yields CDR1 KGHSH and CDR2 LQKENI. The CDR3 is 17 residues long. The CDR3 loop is CASSPEFGTGAYNEQFF. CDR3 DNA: TGTGCCAGCTCACCCGAATTCGGGACAGGCGCCTACAATGAGCAGTTCTTC.

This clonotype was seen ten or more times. The CDR3 DNA is TGCAGCGCTCCGGGACTCCGCCAAGAGACCCAGTACTTC. Residues: CSAPGLRQETQYF. This chain connects TRBV29-1 to TRBJ2-5; the D gene is possibly TRBD2 (6 bases). The CDR3 runs 13 residues. Trimming took off 7 bases at V and 1 base at J, with 13 bases between the two ends. Looked up from germline, CDR1 is SQVTM and CDR2 is ANQGSEA. The whole variable domain, remainder taken from reference TRBV29-1 and TRBJ2-5, is SAVISQKPSRDICQRGTSLTIQCQVDSQVTMMFWYRQQPGQSLTLIATANQGSEATYESGFVIDKFPISRPNLTFSTLTVSNMSPEDSSIYLCSAPGLRQETQYFGPGTRLLVL.

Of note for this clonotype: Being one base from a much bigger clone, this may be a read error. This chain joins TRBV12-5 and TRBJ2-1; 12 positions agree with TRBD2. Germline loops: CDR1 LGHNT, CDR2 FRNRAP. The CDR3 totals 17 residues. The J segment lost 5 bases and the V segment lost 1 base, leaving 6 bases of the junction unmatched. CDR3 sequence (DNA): TGTGCTAGTGGTTTGGAGAAGACTAGCGGGGGAGACAATGAGCAGTTCTTC. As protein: CASGLEKTSGGDNEQFF.

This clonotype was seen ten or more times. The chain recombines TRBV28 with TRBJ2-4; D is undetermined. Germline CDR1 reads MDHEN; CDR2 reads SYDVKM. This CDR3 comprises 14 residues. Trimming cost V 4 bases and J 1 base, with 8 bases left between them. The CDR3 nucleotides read TGTGCCAGCAGTTCTGAATGGGCCAAAAACATTCAGTACTTC. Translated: CASSSEWAKNIQYF.

CDR3 nucleotides: TGCAGTGCTAGTACAGGGGGCGCCTATAATTCACCCCTCCACTTT. Protein sequence: CSASTGGAYNSPLHF. The chain uses TRBV20-1 and TRBJ1-6; 9 bases align to TRBD1. Germline CDR1 is DFQATT and CDR2 is SNEGSKA (reference sequence). V gave up 3 bases and J gave up 2 bases; unmatched junction bases: 2. The CDR3 has 15 residues.

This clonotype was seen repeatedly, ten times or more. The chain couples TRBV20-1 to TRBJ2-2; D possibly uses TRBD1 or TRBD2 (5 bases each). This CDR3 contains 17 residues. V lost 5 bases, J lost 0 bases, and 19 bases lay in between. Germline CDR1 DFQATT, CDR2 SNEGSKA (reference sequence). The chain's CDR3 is CSASLSRGRANTGELFF. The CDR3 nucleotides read TGCAGTGCTTCCCTTTCACGGGGACGGGCGAACACCGGGGAGCTGTTTTTT.

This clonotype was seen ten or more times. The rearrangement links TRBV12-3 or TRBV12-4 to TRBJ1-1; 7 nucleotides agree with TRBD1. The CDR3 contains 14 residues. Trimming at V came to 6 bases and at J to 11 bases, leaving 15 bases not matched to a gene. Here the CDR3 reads CASSLGQAFSRAFF. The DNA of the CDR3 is TGTGCCAGCAGCCTCGGACAGGCCTTTTCGCGTGCTTTCTTT.

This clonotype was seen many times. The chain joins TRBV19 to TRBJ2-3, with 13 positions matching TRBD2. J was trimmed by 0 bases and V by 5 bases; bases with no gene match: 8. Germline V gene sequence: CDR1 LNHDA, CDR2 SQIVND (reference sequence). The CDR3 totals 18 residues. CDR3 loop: CASSPGTSGVPSTDTQYF. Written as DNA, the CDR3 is TGTGCCAGTAGTCCGGGGACTAGCGGGGTCCCTAGCACAGATACGCAGTATTTT.

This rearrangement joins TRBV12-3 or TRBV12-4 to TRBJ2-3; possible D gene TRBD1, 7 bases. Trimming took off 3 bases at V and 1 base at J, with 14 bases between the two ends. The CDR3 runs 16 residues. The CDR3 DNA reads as TGTGCCAGCAGTTTGCAGGGGGGTACAGGCACAGATACGCAGTATTTT. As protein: CASSLQGGTGTDTQYF.

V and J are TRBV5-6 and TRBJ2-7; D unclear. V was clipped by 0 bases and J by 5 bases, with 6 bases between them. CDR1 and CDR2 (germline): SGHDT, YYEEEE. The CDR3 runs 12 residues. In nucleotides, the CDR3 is TGTGCCAGCAGCTTGGGCCAGCACGAGCAGTACTTC. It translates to CASSLGQHEQYF.

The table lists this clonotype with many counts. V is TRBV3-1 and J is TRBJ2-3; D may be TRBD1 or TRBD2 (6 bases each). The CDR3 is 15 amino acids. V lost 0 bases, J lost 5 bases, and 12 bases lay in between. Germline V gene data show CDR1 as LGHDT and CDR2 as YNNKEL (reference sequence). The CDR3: CASSQDWGAKDTQYF. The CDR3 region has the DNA TGTGCCAGCAGCCAAGATTGGGGGGCCAAAGATACGCAGTATTTT.

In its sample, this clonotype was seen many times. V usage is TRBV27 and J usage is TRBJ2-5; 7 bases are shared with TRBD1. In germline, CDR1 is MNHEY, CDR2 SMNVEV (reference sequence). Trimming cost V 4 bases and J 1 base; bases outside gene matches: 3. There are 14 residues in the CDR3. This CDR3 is CASSYRDSQETQYF. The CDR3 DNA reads TGTGCCAGCAGTTACAGGGACAGCCAAGAGACCCAGTACTTC.

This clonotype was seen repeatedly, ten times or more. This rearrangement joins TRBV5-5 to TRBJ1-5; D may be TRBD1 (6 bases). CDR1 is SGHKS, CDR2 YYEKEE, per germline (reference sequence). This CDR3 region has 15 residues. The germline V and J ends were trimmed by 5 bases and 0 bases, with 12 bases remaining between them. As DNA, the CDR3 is TGTGCCAGCAGGCGGGGACATCCTAGCAATCAGCCCCAGCATTTT. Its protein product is CASRRGHPSNQPQHF.

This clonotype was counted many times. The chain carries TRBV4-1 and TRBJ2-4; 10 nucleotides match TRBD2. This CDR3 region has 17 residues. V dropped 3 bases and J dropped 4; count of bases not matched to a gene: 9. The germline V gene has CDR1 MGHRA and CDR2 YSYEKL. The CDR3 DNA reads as TGCGCCAGCAGCCAGCCACCCACTAGCGGGGAAAAAAACATTCAGTACTTC. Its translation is CASSQPPTSGEKNIQYF.

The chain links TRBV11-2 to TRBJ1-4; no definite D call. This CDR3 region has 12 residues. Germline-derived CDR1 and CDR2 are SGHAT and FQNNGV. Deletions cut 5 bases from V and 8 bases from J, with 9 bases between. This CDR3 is CASSLLHEKLFF. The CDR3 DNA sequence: TGTGCCAGCAGCCTACTCCACGAAAAACTGTTTTTT. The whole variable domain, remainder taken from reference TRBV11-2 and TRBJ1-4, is EAGVAQSPRYKIIEKRQSVAFWCNPISGHATLYWYQQILGQGPKLLIQFQNNGVVDDSQLPKDRFSAERLKGVDSTLKIQPAKLEDSAVYLCASSLLHEKLFFGSGTQLSVL.

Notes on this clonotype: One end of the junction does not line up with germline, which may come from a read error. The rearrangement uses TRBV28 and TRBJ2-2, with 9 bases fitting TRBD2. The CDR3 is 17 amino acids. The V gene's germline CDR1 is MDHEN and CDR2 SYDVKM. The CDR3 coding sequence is TGTGCCTGCAGTTCGTATCTAGCGGGAACGAACACCGGGGAGCTGTTTTTT. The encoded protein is CACSSYLAGTNTGELFF.

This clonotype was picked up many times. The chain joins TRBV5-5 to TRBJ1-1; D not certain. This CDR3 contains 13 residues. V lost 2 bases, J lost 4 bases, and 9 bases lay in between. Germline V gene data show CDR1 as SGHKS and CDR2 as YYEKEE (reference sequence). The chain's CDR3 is CASSFNSGTEAFF. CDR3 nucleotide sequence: TGTGCCAGCAGCTTCAATTCGGGCACTGAAGCTTTCTTT.

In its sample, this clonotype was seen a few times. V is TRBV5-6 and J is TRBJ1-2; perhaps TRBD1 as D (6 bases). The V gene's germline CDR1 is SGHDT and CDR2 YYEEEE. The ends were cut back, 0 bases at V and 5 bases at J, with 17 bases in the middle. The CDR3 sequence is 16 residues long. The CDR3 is CASSLARTEGVYGYTF. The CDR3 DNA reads TGTGCCAGCAGCTTGGCGAGGACAGAAGGGGTATATGGCTACACCTTC.

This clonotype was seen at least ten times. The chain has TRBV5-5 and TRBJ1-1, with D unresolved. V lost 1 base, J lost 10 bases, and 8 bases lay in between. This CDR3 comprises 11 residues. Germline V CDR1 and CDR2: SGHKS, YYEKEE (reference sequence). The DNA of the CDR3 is TGTGCCAGCAGCTTGTTGGGGTCAGCTTTCTTT. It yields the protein CASSLLGSAFF. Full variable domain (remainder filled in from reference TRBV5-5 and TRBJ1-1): DAGVTQSPTHLIKTRGQQVTLRCSPISGHKSVSWYQQVLGQGPQFIFQYYEKEERGRGNFPDRFSARQFPNYSSELNVNALLLGDSALYLCASSLLGSAFFGQGTRLTVV.

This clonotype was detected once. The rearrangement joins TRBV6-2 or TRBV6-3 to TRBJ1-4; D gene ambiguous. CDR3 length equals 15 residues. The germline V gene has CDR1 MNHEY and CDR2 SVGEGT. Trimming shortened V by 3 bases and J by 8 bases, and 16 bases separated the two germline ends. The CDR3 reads CASSYSGLRGEKLFF. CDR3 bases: TGTGCCAGCAGTTATTCGGGCCTGCGAGGCGAAAAACTGTTTTTT.

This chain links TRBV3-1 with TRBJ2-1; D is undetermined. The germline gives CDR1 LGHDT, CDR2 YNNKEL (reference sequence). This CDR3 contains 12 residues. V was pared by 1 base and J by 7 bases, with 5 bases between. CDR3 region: CASSQVQNEQFF. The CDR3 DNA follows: TGTGCCAGCAGCCAAGTACAGAATGAGCAGTTCTTC.

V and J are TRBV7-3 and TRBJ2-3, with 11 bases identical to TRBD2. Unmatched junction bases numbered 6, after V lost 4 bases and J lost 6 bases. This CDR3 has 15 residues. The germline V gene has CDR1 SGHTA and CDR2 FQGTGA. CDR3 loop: CASSSIAGGTDTQYF. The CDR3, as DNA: TGTGCCAGCAGCTCGATAGCGGGAGGGACCGATACGCAGTATTTT.

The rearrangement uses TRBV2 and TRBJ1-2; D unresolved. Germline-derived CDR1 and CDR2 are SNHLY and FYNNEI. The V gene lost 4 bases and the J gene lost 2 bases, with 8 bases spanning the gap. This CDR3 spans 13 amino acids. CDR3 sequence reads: CASSATINYGYTF. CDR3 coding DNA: TGTGCCAGCAGTGCGACGATAAACTATGGCTACACCTTC.

CDR3 sequence reads: CASKDGGAGGNTIYF. The CDR3 DNA reads as TGTGCCAGCAAGGACGGGGGCGCGGGGGGAAACACCATATATTTT. The chain has TRBV6-1 and TRBJ1-3, with a tentative D call TRBD1 (6 bases). CDR1 and CDR2 from the germline V gene are MNHNS and SASEGT. The CDR3 consists of 15 residues. Trimming left V 7 bases short and J 4 bases short, with 17 bases between.

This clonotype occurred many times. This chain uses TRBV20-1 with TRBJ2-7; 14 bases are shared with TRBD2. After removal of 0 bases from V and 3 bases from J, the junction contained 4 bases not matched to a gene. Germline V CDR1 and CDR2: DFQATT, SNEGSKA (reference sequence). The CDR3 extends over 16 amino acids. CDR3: CSAREPGLAGVYEQYF. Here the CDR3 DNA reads TGCAGTGCTAGAGAGCCGGGACTAGCGGGAGTCTACGAGCAGTACTTC.

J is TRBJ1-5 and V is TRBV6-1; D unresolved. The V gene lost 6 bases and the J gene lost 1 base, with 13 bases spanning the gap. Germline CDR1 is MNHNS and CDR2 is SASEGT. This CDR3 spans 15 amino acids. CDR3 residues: CASRITRESNQPQHF. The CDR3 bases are TGTGCCAGCAGGATCACAAGGGAAAGCAATCAGCCCCAGCATTTT.